This entry lists 12 T cell receptor beta chains sequenced from one sample in a study of human T cells and chemical hapten exposure. Time point denoted: pre-sensitization, week 0. This sample's treatment: therapeutic diphenylcyclopropenone sensitization with weekly scalp DPC. MiXCR was run by TCRdb on the RACE reads, yielding one entry per CDR3 protein. The sample lists 380,000 or so distinct CDR3 sequences, 5% to 6.5% occurring once. The sample was whole blood, taken in connection with sensitization to the hapten diphenylcyclopropenone (DPC). The receptors here all came from a woman aged 18-29 years with alopecia areata. Some clones in this sample may be carry-over from other donors' samples.

The chain carries TRBV7-9 and TRBJ1-2, with D possibly TRBD1 on 6 matching bases. Per the germline V gene, CDR1 is SEHNR and CDR2 is FQNEAQ (reference sequence). The germline V and J ends were trimmed by 0 bases and 8 bases, with 16 bases remaining between them. This CDR3 region has 15 residues. The CDR3 loop is CASSLAGGPLGGYTF. The CDR3 DNA reads as TGTGCCAGCAGCTTAGCAGGGGGACCCCTTGGAGGCTACACCTTC.

The chain couples TRBV5-1 to TRBJ2-5; 9 nucleotides align to TRBD1. Trimming cost V 4 bases and J 0 bases; bases outside gene matches: 7. The CDR3 consists of 16 residues. Looked up from germline, CDR1 is SGHRS and CDR2 is YFSETQ. CDR3 nucleotides: TGCGCCAGCAGCCCCGGGACAGGGTCGTACCAAGAGACCCAGTACTTC. This codes for CASSPGTGSYQETQYF.

This clonotype was seen ten or more times. This sequence joins TRBV7-2 and TRBJ2-6; tentatively, D is TRBD2 (5 bases). The CDR3 runs 14 residues. CDR1 and CDR2 from the germline V gene are SGHTA and FQGNSA. With 8 bases removed from V and 0 bases from J, the gap between germline ends came to 8 bases. The CDR3 region has the DNA TGTGCCAGCTGGGAGAGCTCTGGGGCCAACGTCCTGACTTTC. The encoded protein is CASWESSGANVLTF.

V gene TRBV13 combines with J gene TRBJ2-7, with 10 nucleotides matching TRBD1. Germline assignment: CDR1 PRHDT and CDR2 FYEKMQ (reference sequence). V lost 4 bases, J lost 7 bases, and 7 bases stayed unmatched. This CDR3 is 14 amino acids long. CDR3 DNA sequence: TGTGCCAGCAGCTCTCGACAGGGGGCCCAGGAGCAGTACTTC. Protein sequence: CASSSRQGAQEQYF.

The chain is built from TRBV6-8 and TRBJ2-3; a weak D match, TRBD1 (5 bases). CDR3 length equals 13 residues. Trimming removed 6 bases from V and 4 bases from J, with 11 bases in between. Germline assignment: CDR1 MNHGY and CDR2 SAAAGT. CDR3 coding DNA: TGTGCCAGCAGCCAGGGATTTCCAGATACGCAGTATTTT. Amino acids: CASSQGFPDTQYF.

In this sample, this clonotype turned up many times. The chain employs TRBV6-5 and TRBJ2-3; 12 bases line up with TRBD1. V lost 6 bases to trimming and J lost 6 bases; unmatched junction nucleotides: 7. The germline gives CDR1 MNHEY, CDR2 SVGAGI. This CDR3 is built from 15 residues. The CDR3 DNA reads as TGTGCCAGCAGGATGGGACAGGGGGCATCCGATACGCAGTATTTT. Residues: CASRMGQGASDTQYF.

The chain combines TRBV25-1 with TRBJ1-6; D perhaps matches TRBD1 (6 bases). The germline V gene encodes CDR1 MGHDK and CDR2 SYGVNS. This CDR3 region has 13 residues. V lost 3 bases and J lost 11, with 11 bases in between. In nucleotides, the CDR3 is TGTGCCAGCAGTGAGTCAACAGGGACACCCCTCCACTTT. Its protein is CASSESTGTPLHF.

This clonotype was picked up a small number of times. V and J are TRBV2 and TRBJ1-1, with D hard to call. CDR1 and CDR2 (germline): SNHLY, FYNNEI. V lost 10 bases and J lost 3, with 12 bases in between. The CDR3 has 12 amino acids. This CDR3 reads CATQRLDTEAFF. The CDR3 nucleotides are TGTGCCACCCAAAGATTGGACACTGAAGCTTTCTTT.

This clonotype came up many times. This chain joins TRBV5-1 and TRBJ2-5; TRBD1 might be the D (6 bases). CDR1 is SGHRS and CDR2 is YFSETQ in the germline V gene. The V gene lost 3 bases and the J gene lost 2 bases, with 11 bases spanning the gap. This CDR3 has 14 amino acids. The DNA of the CDR3 is TGCGCCAGCAGCTCCGGACAGACTCAAGAGACCCAGTACTTC. As protein: CASSSGQTQETQYF.

V and J are TRBV11-3 and TRBJ2-3, with D possibly TRBD2 on 6 matching bases. The CDR3 length is 14 residues. V lost 0 bases and J lost 6, with 10 bases in between. Germline V gene sequence: CDR1 SGHNT, CDR2 YENEEA. The CDR3 loop is CASSLDGGMDTQYF. As DNA, the CDR3 is TGTGCCAGCAGCTTAGATGGGGGGATGGATACGCAGTATTTT. The entire variable domain, with the rest obtained from reference TRBV11-3 and TRBJ2-3, is as follows: EAGVVQSPRYKIIEKKQPVAFWCNPISGHNTLYWYLQNLGQGPELLIRYENEEAVDDSQLPKDRFSAERLKGVDSTLKIQPAELGDSAVYLCASSLDGGMDTQYFGPGTRLTVL.

This clonotype was detected ten times or more. J is TRBJ2-3 and V is TRBV6-2 or TRBV6-3; no clear D gene. Germline V lookup: CDR1 MNHEY, CDR2 SVGEGT. The CDR3 has 14 residues. The V end lost 2 bases, the J end lost 0 bases, and 6 bases lay between the germline ends. DNA for the CDR3: TGTGCCAGCAGTTACCCTACTAGCACAGATACGCAGTATTTT. Translated: CASSYPTSTDTQYF.

This rearrangement joins TRBV3-1 to TRBJ1-4; D remains unclear. V was cut by 0 bases and J by 7 bases, with 0 bases left in between. Germline V gene sequence: CDR1 LGHDT, CDR2 YNNKEL (reference sequence). This CDR3 is built from 11 residues. The CDR3 spells CASSQDEKLFF. The CDR3, as DNA: TGTGCCAGCAGCCAAGATGAAAAACTGTTTTTT.